These 10 T cell receptor beta chains came from one sample sequenced in a study of regulatory T cells. The study, taken as a whole, reports: In CD3G-deficient patients, conventional CD4+ T cells were enriched for hydrophobic CDR3 residues at positions 6 and 7.

For these receptors, no antigen is known. Primers: 52 TRBV forward and 13 TRBJ reverse. This table comes from immunoSEQ multiplex PCR, and its TCRdb copy is limited to in-frame clones, with some not included. The repertoire holds about 35,000 clones, 89% seen once, with around 2.5% in the top ten. Sample: conventional CD4+ T cells sorted from blood. The receptor source for this set is a person between 18 and 30 years old with CD3G deficiency.

In its sample, this clone was seen a few times. The chain carries TRBV7-9 and TRBJ2-3; D unresolved. The V and J ends lost 3 bases and 1 base respectively, with 11 bases between them. Germline V gene lookup returns CDR1 SEHNR and CDR2 FQNEAQ (reference sequence). The CDR3 is 15 residues long. The CDR3 here is CASSFSSRGTDTQYF. The CDR3 DNA reads TGTGCCAGCAGCTTTTCTAGTCGCGGCACAGATACGCAGTATTTT.

This chain links TRBV5-1 with TRBJ2-5; 7 bases agree with TRBD2. Trimming cost V 2 bases and J 7 bases; bases outside gene matches: 5. There are 13 residues in the CDR3. The germline V gene has CDR1 SGHRS and CDR2 YFSETQ. The CDR3 DNA reads as TGCGCCAGCAGCTTCGAAGGGGAGGGGACCCAGTACTTC. This encodes CASSFEGEGTQYF.

The CDR3 DNA reads as TGCGCCAGCAGCCTACGTATAGGGGGCAGAAAACTGTTTTTT. Translated: CASSLRIGGRKLFF. V is TRBV4-3 and J is TRBJ1-4, with 7 bases lining up with TRBD1. V gave up 4 bases and J gave up 10 bases; unmatched junction bases: 9. Germline loops: CDR1 LGHNA, CDR2 YSLEER. This CDR3 has 14 residues.

The chain links TRBV6-1 to TRBJ2-3; no clear D gene. V lost 4 bases and J lost 6, with 11 bases in between. The CDR3 contains 13 residues. Germline V gene data show CDR1 as MNHNS and CDR2 as SASEGT. CDR3 in amino acids: CASSGAERDTQYF. The CDR3, as DNA: TGTGCCAGCAGTGGGGCGGAAAGGGATACGCAGTATTTT.

The gene calls are TRBV28 and TRBJ2-7; a possible D gene is TRBD2 (5 bases). The CDR3 loop spans 14 amino acids. Germline V CDR1 and CDR2: MDHEN, SYDVKM. V dropped 3 bases and J dropped 6 bases, with 15 bases sitting between them. The CDR3 nucleotides read TGTGCCAGCAGTTTGGACTTCGGGCAAAGCGAGCAGTACTTC. Residues: CASSLDFGQSEQYF.

The V call is TRBV6-1, the J call TRBJ1-2; tentatively, D is TRBD1 (6 bases). Trimming stripped 3 bases from V and 4 bases from J, with 9 bases between. CDR1 MNHNS and CDR2 SASEGT come from the germline V gene. The CDR3 sequence is 13 residues long. Here the CDR3 reads CASSDGGLYGYTF. The CDR3 nucleotides are TGTGCCAGCAGTGATGGGGGGCTCTATGGCTACACCTTC.

The V and J genes are TRBV30 and TRBJ2-7, with 12 positions matching TRBD2. CDR1 is GTSNPN, CDR2 SVGIG, per germline (reference sequence). CDR3 length: 15 residues. The J segment lost 7 bases and the V segment lost 5 bases, leaving 12 bases of the junction unmatched. CDR3 sequence: CAWGTRLAGEGEQYF. The CDR3 DNA reads TGTGCCTGGGGAACCAGACTAGCGGGAGAGGGGGAGCAGTACTTC. The full variable domain, in which reference TRBV30 and TRBJ2-7 provide the parts outside the CDR3, is SQTIHQWPATLVQPVGSPLSLECTVEGTSNPNLYWYRQAAGRGLQLLFYSVGIGQISSEVPQNLSASRPQDRQFILSSKKLLLSDSGFYLCAWGTRLAGEGEQYFGPGTRLTVT.

The J gene is TRBJ2-7, the V gene TRBV28; TRBD1 is a possible D gene (5 bases). From germline, CDR1 is MDHEN and CDR2 SYDVKM. V was pared by 3 bases and J by 9 bases, with 12 bases between. The CDR3 covers 12 residues. In DNA, the CDR3 is TGTGCCAGCAGTTTCCCAGGGTCGAGGCAGTACTTC. It translates to CASSFPGSRQYF.

In its sample, this clone was seen once. The gene calls are TRBV19 and TRBJ2-1; no definite D call. The germline V and J ends were trimmed by 6 bases and 3 bases, with 15 bases remaining between them. The length of the CDR3 is 15 residues. Germline loops: CDR1 LNHDA, CDR2 SQIVND (reference sequence). CDR3 loop: CASSPTQVGYNEQFF. The CDR3 DNA follows: TGTGCCAGTAGCCCCACGCAGGTTGGCTACAATGAGCAGTTCTTC.

This chain links TRBV19 with TRBJ1-1; D unclear. Trimming left V 6 bases short and J 1 base short, with 21 bases between. In germline, CDR1 is LNHDA, CDR2 SQIVND (reference sequence). This CDR3 region has 17 residues. CDR3 nucleotide sequence: TGTGCCAGTAGATCTCCGGCACCCCTGGGGAAGAACACTGAAGCTTTCTTT. Encoded protein: CASRSPAPLGKNTEAFF.